This T cell receptor beta chain was sequenced in a study of T-cell memory formation after mild COVID-19. Background on the study: In these data, TCR clusters were largely donor specific.

TCRdb independently ran MiXCR on the 5' RACE reads; one entry per CDR3 protein. Found here are 95,000 to 120,000 distinct CDR3 sequences, roughly a sixth of them singletons; the top ten hold approximately 5%. This clonotype has more than one count but fewer than ten. What it binds is unknown. Study observations and caveats: Contracting clones from day 15 to 85 showed balanced CD4/CD8; later expanders favored CD4+.

This receptor was obtained from a man in his late teens or twenties who had mild COVID-19 (a few samples of this study predate the infection). Cell type and time point are not known. The source material was PBMCs or a T cell subset sorted from them (not recorded which).

Written as DNA, the CDR3 is TGTGCCAGCAGTTTAGGAGCGGGGGAAGATACGCAGTATTTT. Translated: CASSLGAGEDTQYF. V and J are TRBV12-3 or TRBV12-4 and TRBJ2-3; TRBD2 matches 8 bases. The V and J ends lost 1 base and 5 bases, in that order; junction bases with no gene match: 2. The CDR3 is made up of 14 amino acids.